This TCR beta chain stems from a study of T cells in Graves' hyperthyroidism and ophthalmopathy. On this clonotype itself: Its antigen is not identified.

Template material for amplifying TCR beta CDR3 regions consisted of RNA transcripts. Primed by the HTBI set, a first-round RT-PCR was run on the TCR CDR3. One entry per CDR3 protein results from TCRdb running MiXCR on the multiplex PCR reads. The sample consists of approximately 530,000 distinct CDR3 sequences, approximately 16% of them appearing once. Germline CDR1 is WNHNN and CDR2 is SYGVQD (reference sequence). The trim removed 6 bases at V and 5 bases at J, leaving 11 bases unmatched. The CDR3 is made up of 16 amino acids. Findings of the study overall: In simple terms, a model built on 13 V-J features told ophthalmopathy apart from stable hyperthyroidism.

This TCR was recovered from a woman aged 18-30 years with Graves' hyperthyroidism. The chain couples TRBV10-1 to TRBJ2-1, with 9 bases that match TRBD2. Sequencing was done on a sample of blood. The CDR3 loop reads CASSPSGTSTNNEQFF. The CDR3 nucleotides are TGCGCCAGCAGCCCTTCCGGGACTAGCACGAACAATGAGCAGTTCTTC.